The 10 T cell receptor beta chains given below trace back to one sample, sequenced in a study of T cell repertoires in cytomegalovirus infection. TCRdb itself ran the reads through MiXCR, one entry per CDR3 protein. Of approximately 180,000 distinct CDR3 sequences in the sample, approximately 19% were seen once. The sequencing sample was made of PBMCs. These receptor sequences come from a human donor in good health (CMV status not recorded). Some clones in this sample may be carry-over from other donors' samples.

The gene calls are TRBV12-3 or TRBV12-4 and TRBJ1-1, with a possible D match to TRBD1 (6 bases). There are 16 residues in the CDR3. V lost 5 bases, J lost 0 bases, and 16 bases lay in between. The CDR3 sequence is CASSIVQGGVNTEAFF. The CDR3 DNA sequence: TGTGCCAGCAGTATCGTACAGGGAGGTGTGAACACTGAAGCTTTCTTT.

The chain carries TRBV7-8 and TRBJ2-1, with D unclear. CDR3 length: 14 residues. Germline CDR1 and CDR2: SGHVS and FQNEAQ. V was pared by 0 bases and J by 7 bases, with 10 bases between. The CDR3 loop is CASSLAQNGNEQFF. The CDR3 region has the DNA TGTGCCAGCAGCTTAGCCCAGAACGGGAATGAGCAGTTCTTC.

This chain links TRBV19 with TRBJ2-2, with TRBD2 matching over 7 bases. The CDR3 loop spans 16 amino acids. Germline-derived CDR1 and CDR2 are LNHDA and SQIVND (reference sequence). The J segment lost 2 bases and the V segment lost 2 bases, leaving 5 bases of the junction unmatched. The CDR3 sequence is CASSIPASGNTGELFF. The DNA of the CDR3 is TGTGCCAGTAGTATACCGGCTAGCGGTAACACCGGGGAGCTGTTTTTT.

This clonotype was picked up many times. The genes are TRBV6-2 or TRBV6-3 and TRBJ2-1; 12 nucleotides line up with TRBD2. The CDR3 covers 18 residues. Germline trimming cut 6 bases from V and 9 bases from J; bases unmatched to any gene: 18. The germline CDR1 and CDR2 sequences are MNHEY and SVGEGT. The CDR3 protein is CASSPYPPSGRVRGEQFF. CDR3 sequence (DNA): TGTGCCAGCAGCCCCTACCCACCTAGCGGGAGGGTTCGAGGTGAGCAGTTCTTC.

This clonotype was picked up many times. The rearrangement links TRBV7-2 to TRBJ2-5, with 10 bases identical to TRBD2. The CDR3 is made up of 15 amino acids. Germline-derived CDR1 and CDR2 are SGHTA and FQGNSA. J gave up 5 bases and V 5 bases, and 8 bases lay outside the gene matches. The CDR3 loop reads CASSRNSGRFETQYF. As DNA, the CDR3 is TGTGCCAGCAGCCGTAATAGCGGGAGGTTTGAGACCCAGTACTTC.

This clonotype has a handful of counts. This chain joins TRBV15 and TRBJ2-1; TRBD2 matches 11 bases. The CDR3 runs to 14 residues. CDR1 is LNHNV, CDR2 YYDKDF, per germline (reference sequence). J lost 9 bases, V lost 1 base, and 2 bases had no gene match. CDR3 DNA: TGTGCCACCAGCAGAGTGACTAGCGGGGTTGAGCAGTTCTTC. Its protein product is CATSRVTSGVEQFF.

V usage is TRBV9 and J usage is TRBJ2-4; 8 bases are shared with TRBD1. J gave up 4 bases and V 3 bases, and 6 bases lay outside the gene matches. The germline CDR1 and CDR2 sequences are SGDLS and YYNGEE. This CDR3 contains 15 residues. CDR3 sequence: CASSALQGAKNIQYF. CDR3 DNA sequence: TGTGCCAGCAGCGCCCTCCAGGGGGCAAAAAACATTCAGTACTTC.

V is TRBV19 and J is TRBJ1-5; D is undetermined. Germline V gene data show CDR1 as LNHDA and CDR2 as SQIVND (reference sequence). The CDR3 is made up of 17 amino acids. V gave up 5 bases and J gave up 2 bases, with 19 bases separating them. This chain's CDR3 is CASSARVGLGRNQPQHF. CDR3 nucleotides: TGTGCCAGTAGTGCCCGGGTAGGCCTTGGGCGCAATCAGCCCCAGCATTTT.

This clonotype was recorded at least ten times. The chain links TRBV7-2 to TRBJ2-3; 8 nucleotides align to TRBD2. CDR1 and CDR2 from the germline V gene are SGHTA and FQGNSA. This CDR3 spans 17 amino acids. Germline trimming cut 2 bases from V and 3 bases from J; bases unmatched to any gene: 10. CDR3 protein: CASSLWHAGGPTDTQYF. CDR3 DNA: TGTGCCAGCAGCTTATGGCACGCGGGGGGACCGACAGATACGCAGTATTTT. Full variable domain (remainder filled in from reference TRBV7-2 and TRBJ2-3): GAGVSQSPSNKVTEKGKDVELRCDPISGHTALYWYRQSLGQGLEFLIYFQGNSAPDKSGLPSDRFSAERTGGSVSTLTIQRTQQEDSAVYLCASSLWHAGGPTDTQYFGPGTRLTVL.

Only a few counts were recorded for this clonotype. The rearrangement uses TRBV29-1 and TRBJ2-7; D is unresolved. The germline CDR1 and CDR2 sequences are SQVTM and ANQGSEA. With 4 bases removed from V and 5 bases from J, the gap between germline ends came to 12 bases. The length of the CDR3 is 12 residues. This chain's CDR3 is CSVGNSLHEQYF. The DNA for the CDR3 is TGCAGCGTTGGTAACAGTCTGCACGAGCAGTACTTC.